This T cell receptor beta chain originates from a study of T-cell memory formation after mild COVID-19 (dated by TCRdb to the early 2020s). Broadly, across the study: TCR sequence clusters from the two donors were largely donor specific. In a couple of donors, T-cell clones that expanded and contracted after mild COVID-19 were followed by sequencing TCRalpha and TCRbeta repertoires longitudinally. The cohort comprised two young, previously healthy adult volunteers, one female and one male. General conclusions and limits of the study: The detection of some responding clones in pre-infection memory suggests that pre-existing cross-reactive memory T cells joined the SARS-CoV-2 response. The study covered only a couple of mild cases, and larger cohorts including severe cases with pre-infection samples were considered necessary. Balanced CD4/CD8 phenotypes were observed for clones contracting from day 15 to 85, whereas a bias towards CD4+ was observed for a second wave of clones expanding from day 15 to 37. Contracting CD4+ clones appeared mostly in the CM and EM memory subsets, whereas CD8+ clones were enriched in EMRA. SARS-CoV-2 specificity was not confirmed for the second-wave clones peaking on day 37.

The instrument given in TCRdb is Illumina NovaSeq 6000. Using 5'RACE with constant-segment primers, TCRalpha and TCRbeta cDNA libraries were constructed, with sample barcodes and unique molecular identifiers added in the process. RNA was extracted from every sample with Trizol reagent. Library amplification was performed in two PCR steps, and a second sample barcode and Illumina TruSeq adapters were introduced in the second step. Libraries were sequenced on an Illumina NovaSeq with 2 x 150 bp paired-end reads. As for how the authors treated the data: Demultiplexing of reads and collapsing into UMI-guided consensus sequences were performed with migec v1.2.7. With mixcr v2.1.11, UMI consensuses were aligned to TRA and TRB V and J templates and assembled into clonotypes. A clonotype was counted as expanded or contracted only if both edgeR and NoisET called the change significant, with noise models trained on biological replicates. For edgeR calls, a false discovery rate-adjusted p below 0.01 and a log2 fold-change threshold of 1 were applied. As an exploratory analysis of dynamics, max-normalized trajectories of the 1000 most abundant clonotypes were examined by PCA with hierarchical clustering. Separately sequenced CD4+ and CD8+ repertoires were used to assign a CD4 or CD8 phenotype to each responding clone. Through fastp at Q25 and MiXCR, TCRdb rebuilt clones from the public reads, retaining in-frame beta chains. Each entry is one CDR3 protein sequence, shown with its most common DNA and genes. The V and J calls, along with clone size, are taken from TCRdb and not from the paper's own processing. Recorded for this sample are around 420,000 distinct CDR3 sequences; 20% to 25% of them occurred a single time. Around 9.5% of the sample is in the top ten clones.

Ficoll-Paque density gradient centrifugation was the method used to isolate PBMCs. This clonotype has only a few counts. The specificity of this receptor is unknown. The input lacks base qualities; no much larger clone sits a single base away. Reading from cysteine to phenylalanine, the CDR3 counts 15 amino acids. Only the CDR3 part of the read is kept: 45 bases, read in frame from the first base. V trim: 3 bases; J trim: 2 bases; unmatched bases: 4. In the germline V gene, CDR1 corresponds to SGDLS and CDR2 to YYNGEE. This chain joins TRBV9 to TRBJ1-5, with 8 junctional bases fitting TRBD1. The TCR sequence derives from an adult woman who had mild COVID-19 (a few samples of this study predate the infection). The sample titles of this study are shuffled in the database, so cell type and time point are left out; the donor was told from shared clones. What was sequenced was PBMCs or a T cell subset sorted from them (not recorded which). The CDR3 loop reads CASSASTGGNQPQHF. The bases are TGTGCCAGCAGCGCCTCGACAGGGGGCAATCAGCCCCAGCATTTT.